The source of this TCR beta chain is a study of response to subunit inactivated influenza vaccine (dated by TCRdb to between 2017 and 2018). Background on the whole study: Deep quantitative profiling of the T cell receptor repertoire was used in the study to follow responses to a trivalent subunit inactivated influenza vaccine. Results the study describes overall, beyond this receptor: The authors proposed that each seasonal influenza vaccination may bring in only a limited number of new T cells.

Inclusive of the bounding cysteine and phenylalanine, the CDR3 is 15 residues long. Just CDR3 DNA is preserved here, 45 bases in frame from base 1. Reading the germline V gene gives CDR1 MGHDK and CDR2 SYGVNS. The germline ends are 19 bases apart after V is trimmed by 5 bases and J by 6 bases. Note on this clonotype: Its binding antigen is unknown. No base quality information exists; no much larger clone differs at one position.

Receptor libraries were prepared by RT-PCR. Sequencing relied on an Illumina HiSeq 2500. The public reads were reprocessed in TCRdb via fastp at Q25 and MiXCR, keeping in-frame beta chains. Records with the same CDR3 protein are collapsed into one entry carrying the most frequent genes and DNA. The sample table records 200,000 to 300,000 distinct CDR3 sequences; 12% of these occur just once. 7.8% of the sample is held by the ten biggest clonotypes. The specimen was non-naive T cells sorted from PBMCs, collected approximately 15 days before vaccination. The sample's cell subset or site label, decoded: memory T cell fraction. The TCR originated in a man between 45 and 60 years old who received an inactivated influenza vaccine. Donor details come from another sample of the same person, matched by shared clones. The chain is made from TRBV25-1 and TRBJ1-1, and perhaps TRBD1 as D gene, on 5 matching bases. The CDR3 protein: CASSISDSGGPEAFF. The nucleotide sequence is given as TGTGCCAGCAGTATATCTGATTCGGGGGGACCTGAAGCTTTCTTT.